Listed below are T cell receptor beta chains from one sample, sequenced in a study of CD8 T cells in ankylosing spondylitis. TCRdb reanalysed the 5' RACE reads using MiXCR and keeps one entry per CDR3 protein. The sample records over 450,000 distinct CDR3 sequences, roughly 13% being singletons. Input material: blood, either unsorted or a sorted T cell fraction (not recorded which). The receptors were sampled from a male donor with ankylosing spondylitis. CDR3s include the opening cysteine and the closing phenylalanine or tryptophan. A D gene is named only where the DNA matches it firmly. Size values are once, few and many counts, or a class for expanded clones, and some rows have none.

NA,TRBJ2-4,TRBV20-1,NA,CSARSGNIQYF,TGCAGTGCTAGATCGGGAAACATTCAGTACTTC
NA,TRBJ2-3,TRBV20-1,NA,CSARDSTNTDTQYF,TGCAGTGCTAGAGATTCCACGAACACAGATACGCAGTATTTT
TRBD2,TRBJ2-5,TRBV11-2,few,CASSLGLAGVPQETQYF,TGTGCCAGCAGCTTAGGCCTAGCGGGAGTCCCCCAAGAGACCCAGTACTTC
TRBD2,TRBJ2-7,TRBV29-1,NA,CSVASGSQYEQYF,TGCAGCGTGGCTAGCGGGAGCCAGTACGAGCAGTACTTC
NA,TRBJ1-2,TRBV4-1,few,CASSQVPRDFYGYTF,TGCGCCAGCAGCCAAGTTCCCAGGGATTTCTATGGCTACACCTTC
TRBD1,TRBJ2-4,TRBV7-8,NA,CASSRRQGGNIQYF,TGTGCCAGCAGCCGGAGACAGGGGGGAAACATTCAGTACTTC
NA,TRBJ2-3,TRBV20-1,few,CSALLSGPDTQYF,TGCAGTGCCCTCCTCAGCGGGCCAGATACGCAGTATTTT
NA,TRBJ1-1,TRBV20-1,NA,CSARDFVRSDTEAFF,TGCAGTGCTAGAGATTTTGTGCGATCGGACACTGAAGCTTTCTTT
NA,TRBJ2-3,TRBV5-1,few,CASSLVGLPHGTQYF,TGCGCCAGCAGCTTGGTTGGGCTTCCTCACGGTACGCAGTATTTT
NA,TRBJ2-1,TRBV7-2,NA,CASSQLWGGHYNEQFF,TGTGCCAGCAGCCAGCTTTGGGGGGGCCACTACAATGAGCAGTTCTTC
TRBD1,TRBJ1-2,TRBV12-3/TRBV12-4,few,CASSPGTGGDGYTF,TGTGCCAGCAGTCCCGGGACAGGGGGCGATGGCTACACCTTC
NA,TRBJ1-2,TRBV20-1,NA,CSAKPGRGQLSNYGYTF,TGCAGTGCTAAGCCGGGCCGGGGGCAGCTTTCGAACTATGGCTACACCTTC
NA,TRBJ1-5,TRBV25-1,few,CASSYGTRNQPQHF,TGTGCCAGCAGTTACGGGACCCGCAATCAGCCCCAGCATTTT
TRBD2,TRBJ2-1,TRBV5-1,many,CASSLLAGGRNEQFF,TGCGCCAGCAGCTTGTTAGCGGGAGGGCGGAATGAGCAGTTCTTC
NA,TRBJ1-1,TRBV3-1,NA,CASSPGGAENTEAFF,TGTGCCAGCAGCCCGGGGGGGGCTGAGAACACTGAAGCTTTCTTT
TRBD1,TRBJ1-2,TRBV6-1,NA,CASRGTGYPRGYGYTF,TGTGCCAGCAGGGGGACAGGGTACCCTCGGGGCTATGGCTACACCTTC
NA,TRBJ1-4,TRBV12-3/TRBV12-4,many,CASSVDQWDKLFF,TGTGCCAGCAGTGTTGACCAGTGGGATAAACTGTTTTTT
NA,TRBJ2-5,TRBV7-2,NA,CASSRIADSGRTQYF,TGTGCCAGCAGCCGCATAGCGGACTCGGGAAGGACCCAGTACTTC
NA,TRBJ1-1,TRBV28,NA,CASRYTEAFF,TGTGCCAGCAGGTACACTGAAGCTTTCTTT
NA,TRBJ1-3,TRBV20-1,NA,CSALEQGVLSGNTIYF,TGCAGTGCCCTAGAACAGGGAGTGTTGTCTGGAAACACCATATATTTT
NA,TRBJ2-5,TRBV10-3,many,CAISDTRLEKETQYF,TGTGCCATCAGTGACACTCGACTGGAAAAAGAGACCCAGTACTTC
NA,TRBJ2-1,TRBV7-6,few,CASSYSSGDTVYNEQFF,TGTGCCAGCAGCTACTCTAGTGGGGACACCGTCTACAATGAGCAGTTCTTC
NA,TRBJ1-1,TRBV12-3/TRBV12-4,NA,CASSFHREDLAAAFF,TGTGCCAGCAGTTTCCACAGGGAGGATCTGGCTGCGGCTTTCTTT
TRBD2,TRBJ2-1,TRBV18,few,CASSPRSMSGSGNEQFF,TGTGCCAGCTCACCGCGGAGTATGAGCGGGAGCGGAAATGAGCAGTTCTTC
NA,TRBJ2-5,TRBV29-1,NA,CSVGSDAQYF,TGCAGCGTTGGGAGCGATGCCCAGTACTTC
NA,TRBJ2-5,TRBV10-3,NA,CAISGLAVETQYF,TGTGCCATCAGTGGCTTAGCGGTGGAGACCCAGTACTTC
NA,TRBJ1-6,TRBV19,NA,CASSPQVWQGLHF,TGTGCCAGTAGTCCTCAAGTATGGCAAGGCCTCCACTTT
TRBD1,TRBJ2-1,TRBV15,many,CATRINRGSSNEQFF,TGTGCCACCAGAATTAACAGGGGGAGTTCCAATGAGCAGTTCTTC
NA,TRBJ2-5,TRBV7-7,NA,CAISGHQTQYF,TGTGCCATCTCCGGGCACCAGACCCAGTACTTC
NA,TRBJ1-5,TRBV20-1,few,CSARDRSGLQPQHF,TGCAGTGCTAGAGATCGTTCGGGGCTTCAGCCCCAGCATTTT
TRBD1,TRBJ1-1,TRBV9,few,CASSVGLGGGVRAFF,TGTGCCAGCAGCGTAGGTCTTGGAGGGGGCGTTCGGGCTTTCTTT
TRBD2,TRBJ2-2,TRBV20-1,few,CSARLPPAGDTGELFF,TGCAGTGCTAGATTGCCCCCAGCGGGAGACACCGGGGAGCTGTTTTTT
NA,TRBJ1-1,TRBV7-9,few,CASSGREENTEAFF,TGTGCCAGCAGCGGCAGGGAGGAGAACACTGAAGCTTTCTTT
NA,TRBJ2-2,TRBV20-1,NA,CSAASGIGFTGELFF,TGCAGTGCTGCCTCAGGGATCGGGTTTACCGGGGAGCTGTTTTTT
TRBD2,TRBJ2-5,TRBV27,many,CASSFGLGRTQYF,TGTGCCAGCAGTTTCGGACTAGGCCGGACCCAGTACTTC
TRBD2,TRBJ2-7,TRBV5-1,NA,CASSWGTSGSSYEQYF,TGCGCCAGCAGCTGGGGAACTAGCGGGAGCTCCTACGAGCAGTACTTC
NA,TRBJ1-2,TRBV5-1,many,CASSLEGPTTGYTF,TGCGCCAGCAGCTTGGAGGGACCCACTACTGGCTACACCTTC
NA,TRBJ1-5,TRBV19,few,CASTRDRSNQPQHF,TGTGCCAGCACCCGGGACCGAAGCAATCAGCCCCAGCATTTT
NA,TRBJ1-2,TRBV15,few,CATSRDRSQEALSGYTF,TGTGCCACCAGCAGAGATCGGAGCCAAGAAGCATTGAGTGGCTACACCTTC
NA,TRBJ2-1,TRBV7-9,few,CASSLTTVGYNEQFF,TGTGCCAGCAGCTTAACGACTGTGGGGTACAATGAGCAGTTCTTC